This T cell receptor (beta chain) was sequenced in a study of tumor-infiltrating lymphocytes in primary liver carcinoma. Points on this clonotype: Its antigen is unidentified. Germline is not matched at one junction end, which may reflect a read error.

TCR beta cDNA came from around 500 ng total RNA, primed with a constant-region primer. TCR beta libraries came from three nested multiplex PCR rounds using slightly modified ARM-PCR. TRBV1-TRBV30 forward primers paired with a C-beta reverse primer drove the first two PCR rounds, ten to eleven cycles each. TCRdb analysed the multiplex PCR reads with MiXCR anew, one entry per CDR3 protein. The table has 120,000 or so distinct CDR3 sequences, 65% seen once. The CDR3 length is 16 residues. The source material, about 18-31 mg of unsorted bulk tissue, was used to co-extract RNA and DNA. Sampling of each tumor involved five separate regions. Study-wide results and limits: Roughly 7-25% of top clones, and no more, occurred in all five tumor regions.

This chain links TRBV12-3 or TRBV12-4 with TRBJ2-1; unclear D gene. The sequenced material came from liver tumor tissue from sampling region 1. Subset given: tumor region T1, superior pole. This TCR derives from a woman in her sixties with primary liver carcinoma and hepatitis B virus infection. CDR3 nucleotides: TGTGCAAGCAGTTTTTCAGGAACTATCGGAGACAATGAGCAGTTCTTC. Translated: CASSFSGTIGDNEQFF.